Below, 7 T cell receptor beta chains from the same sample are listed, as sequenced in a study of prognosis after radiotherapy for stage I lung cancer. Two-round multiplex PCR, the amplification method, yielded TCR beta CDR3 from genomic DNA. Amplification in first-round PCR relied on primers specific to each TRBV and TRBJ gene. MiXCR, run by TCRdb on the multiplex PCR reads, gives a single entry per CDR3 protein. The sample consists of some 35,000 distinct CDR3 sequences, under 40% of them appearing once. This material consisted of PBMCs, taken before or after stereotactic body radiation therapy (not recorded which). The receptors derive from a donor over 45 with non-small cell lung cancer.

Ten or more counts support this clonotype. The chain joins TRBV9 to TRBJ1-6; no clear D gene. Germline V gene lookup returns CDR1 SGDLS and CDR2 YYNGEE. V lost 0 bases to trimming and J lost 5 bases, with 6 bases between them. The CDR3 contains 14 residues. DNA of the CDR3: TGTGCCAGCAGCGTAGGGGCAGATAATTCACCCCTCCACTTT. Amino acids: CASSVGADNSPLHF.

This clonotype was counted at least ten times. V is TRBV19 and J is TRBJ1-5; D unresolved. The CDR3 is made up of 14 amino acids. Trimming took 7 bases from V and 2 from J, leaving 12 bases between them. Germline V gene sequence: CDR1 LNHDA, CDR2 SQIVND (reference sequence). The CDR3 nucleotides read TGTGCCAGTATGTCCAACGGGGGCAATCAGCCCCAGCATTTT. This encodes CASMSNGGNQPQHF.

In regard to this clonotype: Since a far larger clone is one base different, this is likely a read error. This chain links TRBV6-9 with TRBJ2-7; 8 bases align to TRBD2. Germline V gives CDR1 MNHGY, CDR2 SVAAGI. CDR3 length equals 16 residues. V dropped 3 bases and J dropped 1; count of bases not matched to a gene: 8. The CDR3 DNA sequence: TGTGCCAGCAGTTACTCAAGACGGGGGGGATCCTACGAGCAGTACTTC. This codes for CASSYSRRGGSYEQYF.

This clonotype was seen many times. V usage is TRBV27 and J usage is TRBJ2-2; unclear D gene. V shed 1 base and J shed 1 base, with 10 bases lying between them. Germline V gene lookup returns CDR1 MNHEY and CDR2 SMNVEV (reference sequence). The CDR3 is made up of 16 amino acids. The CDR3 reads CASSLYGPRNTGELFF. The CDR3 DNA reads TGTGCCAGCAGTTTATATGGCCCGCGGAACACCGGGGAGCTGTTTTTT.

Remarks on this clonotype: A single base separates this from a much larger clone, so it may be a read error. The chain is built from TRBV10-3 and TRBJ1-1, with D unclear. The CDR3 totals 13 residues. Between the trimmed V and J ends, which lost 7 bases and 0 bases, there was a span of 9 bases. In germline, CDR1 is ENHRY, CDR2 SYGVKD. The CDR3 sequence is CAIISNMNTEAFF. The CDR3 DNA follows: TGTGCCATCATTTCGAACATGAACACTGAAGCTTTCTTT.

This clonotype was observed at least ten times. The chain has TRBV10-3 and TRBJ1-5, with 8 bases identical to TRBD1. The CDR3 consists of 13 residues. Germline V gives CDR1 ENHRY, CDR2 SYGVKD. Unmatched junction bases numbered 2, after V lost 8 bases and J lost 2 bases. The CDR3 sequence is CAIATGGNQPQHF. CDR3 nucleotides: TGTGCCATCGCGACAGGGGGCAATCAGCCCCAGCATTTT.

The chain combines TRBV6-5 with TRBJ2-2; 13 nucleotides align to TRBD2. The CDR3 is 18 residues long. Germline V lookup: CDR1 MNHEY, CDR2 SVGAGI. The junction had 10 bases not matched to a gene; V was cut back by 6 bases and J by 3 bases. CDR3 residues: CASRLLTSGGLDTGELFF. DNA of the CDR3: TGTGCCAGCAGATTACTGACTAGCGGGGGGCTCGACACCGGGGAGCTGTTTTTT.